This TCR beta chain was identified during a study of blood T cell repertoires in COVID-19. Study overall: The origin of the acute and convalescent COVID-19 samples was the United States, Italy and Spain. The cDNA or gDNA used as material had been derived from T cells, B-cell-depleted T cells, or PBMCs.

Original handling: Estimation of nucleated cell counts relied on the amplification of reference gene primers. The assay was immunoSEQ multiplex PCR, and TCRdb's table has in-frame clones only and misses some. That table is the source of V, J and clone size, and D and trimming were worked out from the DNA. The table lists a few hundred thousand clones, 90% of them singletons. Trimming removed 3 bases from V and 7 bases from J; junction bases left unmatched: 11. Germline V gene data show CDR1 as SGHRS and CDR2 as YFSETQ. The length of the CDR3 is 15 residues. The sequencing input was peripheral blood. The chain recombines TRBV5-1 with TRBJ1-2; 8 bases map to TRBD1. The TCR originated in a woman aged 55-70 years with COVID-19, enrolled during active disease. CDR3 protein: CASSSILGQGGGYTF. CDR3 DNA: TGCGCCAGCAGCTCCATTCTAGGACAGGGAGGTGGCTACACCTTC. The complete variable domain, with remaining parts taken from reference TRBV5-1 and TRBJ1-2, reads KAGVTQTPRYLIKTRGQQVTLSCSPISGHRSVSWYQQTPGQGLQFLFEYFSETQRNKGNFPGRFSGRQFSNSRSEMNVSTLELGDSALYLCASSSILGQGGGYTFGSGTRLTVV.